These 29 T cell receptor beta chains share one sample of origin, sequenced in a study of blood T cells in healthy people across ages. Alongside a J-beta primer mix, a sample-barcoded 5' primer served in a second PCR lasting about 7 to 12 cycles. MiXCR was run by TCRdb on the 5' RACE reads, yielding one entry per CDR3 protein. In the table there are fewer than 2,000,000 distinct CDR3 sequences, 30% to 40% of which are singletons. The sequenced sample was blood. These receptors came from a human donor in good health.

The rearrangement joins TRBV5-5 to TRBJ2-7; tentatively, D is TRBD1 or TRBD2 (5 bases each). Germline CDR1 reads SGHKS; CDR2 reads YYEKEE (reference sequence). This CDR3 contains 16 residues. V was clipped by 3 bases and J by 0 bases, with 16 bases between them. The CDR3 here is CASSWDLRQASYEQYF. CDR3 nucleotide sequence: TGTGCCAGCAGCTGGGACCTCAGGCAGGCCTCCTACGAGCAGTACTTC.

The chain is built from TRBV6-5 and TRBJ2-5; 9 bases match TRBD1. Unmatched junction bases numbered 10, after V lost 0 bases and J lost 5 bases. The CDR3 is made up of 17 amino acids. The germline V gene encodes CDR1 MNHEY and CDR2 SVGAGI. The CDR3 region has the DNA TGTGCCAGCAGTTACTCGCGAACAGGGGGCTGGGGGGAGACCCAGTACTTC. It is translated as CASSYSRTGGWGETQYF.

The count of this clonotype is one. The chain combines TRBV20-1 with TRBJ1-1; no reliable D call. CDR1 and CDR2 from the germline V gene are DFQATT and SNEGSKA (reference sequence). V lost 0 bases to trimming and J lost 10 bases, with 21 bases between them. The CDR3 totals 15 residues. As DNA, the CDR3 is TGCAGTGCTAGAGATCCGAGAGGGTCCCGGGATGGAGCTTTCTTT. Translation gives CSARDPRGSRDGAFF.

This chain links TRBV28 with TRBJ2-7; D remains ambiguous. Per the germline V gene, CDR1 is MDHEN and CDR2 is SYDVKM. The CDR3 is made up of 16 amino acids. Trimming removed 4 bases from V and 0 bases from J, with 16 bases in between. CDR3 DNA sequence: TGTGCCAGCAGTTCCCCGACGAAACTTAACTCCTACGAGCAGTACTTC. Protein: CASSSPTKLNSYEQYF.

This clonotype showed up many times. The rearrangement links TRBV20-1 to TRBJ2-1; maybe TRBD2 (6 bases). The CDR3 is 15 residues long. Germline V lookup: CDR1 DFQATT, CDR2 SNEGSKA (reference sequence). The ends were cut back, 3 bases at V and 0 bases at J, with 12 bases in the middle. The CDR3 nucleotides read TGCAGTGCTAGTGGGACTCGCTACTCCTACAATGAGCAGTTCTTC. Its protein is CSASGTRYSYNEQFF.

The chain couples TRBV6-1 to TRBJ2-5, with D unclear. V shed 7 bases and J shed 5 bases, with 17 bases lying between them. The length of the CDR3 is 14 residues. CDR1 and CDR2 (germline): MNHNS, SASEGT. CDR3 residues: CASTLPAPAETQYF. The CDR3 DNA reads as TGTGCCAGCACTCTCCCAGCCCCTGCGGAGACCCAGTACTTC.

This clonotype was seen only a few times. V and J are TRBV6-2 or TRBV6-3 and TRBJ2-7; 8 bases are shared with TRBD1. CDR1 is MNHEY and CDR2 is SVGEGT in the germline V gene. The junction had 9 bases not matched to a gene; V was cut back by 5 bases and J by 3 bases. CDR3 length equals 15 residues. The CDR3 is CASSQPGQVVYEQYF. The CDR3 DNA reads TGTGCCAGCAGTCAGCCGGGACAGGTCGTCTACGAGCAGTACTTC.

The chain links TRBV5-4 to TRBJ2-4; 9 nucleotides match TRBD1. The CDR3 contains 16 residues. CDR1 and CDR2 from the germline V gene are SGHNT and YYREEE (reference sequence). The J segment lost 13 bases and the V segment lost 4 bases, leaving 18 bases of the junction unmatched. CDR3 in amino acids: CASSPPSGQGSNEQYF. The CDR3 DNA follows: TGTGCCAGCAGCCCGCCTTCGGGACAGGGCAGCAATGAGCAGTACTTC.

The rearrangement uses TRBV20-1 and TRBJ1-2, with 9 bases fitting TRBD1. Germline CDR1 is DFQATT and CDR2 is SNEGSKA (reference sequence). The CDR3 contains 15 residues. V lost 0 bases to trimming and J lost 3 bases; unmatched junction nucleotides: 5. The CDR3 here is CSARDHRGPYYGYTF. The CDR3 DNA reads TGCAGTGCTAGAGATCACAGGGGGCCATACTATGGCTACACCTTC.

This clonotype came up a few times. The gene calls are TRBV14 and TRBJ2-6, with D unresolved. The CDR3 has 15 residues. V was trimmed by 3 bases and J by 0 bases, leaving 6 bases between them. The germline CDR1 and CDR2 sequences are SGHDN and FVKESK. The DNA of the CDR3 is TGTGCCAGCAGCCACGCCTCCTCTGGGGCCAACGTCCTGACTTTC. Its translation: CASSHASSGANVLTF.

The rearrangement uses TRBV7-2 and TRBJ1-4; unclear D gene. CDR3 length equals 15 residues. CDR1 is SGHTA, CDR2 FQGNSA, per germline. V lost 4 bases and J 0 bases, leaving 9 bases between the germline ends. The CDR3 DNA reads TGTGCCAGCAGCTCCCAGCGCACAACTAATGAAAAACTGTTTTTT. Protein sequence: CASSSQRTTNEKLFF.

The rearrangement joins TRBV6-2 or TRBV6-3 to TRBJ1-2; 7 positions agree with TRBD1. The length of the CDR3 is 15 residues. V shed 6 bases and J 6 bases; nucleotides not matched to a gene: 13. Germline V gene sequence: CDR1 MNHEY, CDR2 SVGEGT. CDR3 DNA sequence: TGTGCCAGCAGACTGGTGACCGGGGACAGAGATGGCTACACCTTC. Encoded protein: CASRLVTGDRDGYTF.

This clonotype was seen more than once but under ten times. V is TRBV7-2 and J is TRBJ2-3, with D perhaps matching TRBD1 (5 bases). Trimming removed 5 bases from V and 1 base from J, with 10 bases in between. Per germline, CDR1 SGHTA and CDR2 FQGNSA. CDR3 size: 14 residues. The CDR3 sequence is CASSVDSGTDTQYF. The CDR3 DNA sequence: TGTGCCAGCAGCGTAGACAGCGGCACAGATACGCAGTATTTT. Combining the CDR3 with reference TRBV7-2 and TRBJ2-3 gives the whole variable domain GAGVSQSPSNKVTEKGKDVELRCDPISGHTALYWYRQSLGQGLEFLIYFQGNSAPDKSGLPSDRFSAERTGGSVSTLTIQRTQQEDSAVYLCASSVDSGTDTQYFGPGTRLTVL.

This clonotype has only a few counts. This chain joins TRBV29-1 and TRBJ1-2, with D maybe TRBD1 (5 bases). V lost 6 bases and J lost 7, with 21 bases in between. The CDR3 spans 14 residues. CDR1 is SQVTM, CDR2 ANQGSEA, per germline. CDR3 DNA: TGCAGCGTCGGTGGGACCGCCCTCGGATCTGGCTACACCTTC. Protein product: CSVGGTALGSGYTF.

The V gene is TRBV7-2, the J gene TRBJ2-7; TRBD2 matches at 10 bases. Germline V gene data show CDR1 as SGHTA and CDR2 as FQGNSA. The CDR3 totals 16 residues. With 4 bases clipped from V and 2 bases from J, the junction kept 8 bases outside the gene matches. CDR3 in amino acids: CASSSYISGGPYEQYF. CDR3 coding DNA: TGTGCCAGCAGCTCTTACATTAGCGGGGGGCCCTACGAGCAGTACTTC.

V usage is TRBV12-3 or TRBV12-4 and J usage is TRBJ2-3, with unresolved D. The CDR3 totals 12 residues. The V and J ends lost 10 bases and 5 bases respectively, with 13 bases between them. The CDR3 region is CAIRLNQDTQYF. As DNA, the CDR3 is TGTGCCATCCGACTGAATCAAGATACGCAGTATTTT.

The V call is TRBV7-9, the J call TRBJ2-1, with 15 bases identical to TRBD2. Trimming at V came to 4 bases and at J to 8 bases, leaving 15 bases not matched to a gene. Looked up from germline, CDR1 is SEHNR and CDR2 is FQNEAQ (reference sequence). The CDR3 totals 19 residues. CDR3 in amino acids: CASSSGLAGGSRSGDEQFF. CDR3 DNA: TGTGCCAGCAGCTCCGGACTAGCGGGGGGGTCCCGATCCGGGGATGAGCAGTTCTTC.

The V gene is TRBV12-3 or TRBV12-4, the J gene TRBJ2-7; possibly TRBD1 for D (5 bases). The CDR3 has 15 amino acids. The V end was cut by 7 bases, the J end by 1 base, with 17 bases between. Written as DNA, the CDR3 is TGTGCCAGCAAGTCCAACGCAGGGAAGTCCTACGAGCAGTACTTC. Protein product: CASKSNAGKSYEQYF.

This clonotype was seen only a few times. The CDR3 here is CSASQEPFYGYTF. As DNA, the CDR3 is TGCAGTGCTAGCCAGGAACCTTTTTATGGCTACACCTTC. The chain links TRBV20-1 to TRBJ1-2; D remains ambiguous. The germline gives CDR1 DFQATT, CDR2 SNEGSKA (reference sequence). The CDR3 totals 13 residues. Trimming cost V 3 bases and J 5 bases, with 13 bases left between them.

In the case of this clonotype: An end of the junction does not agree with germline; a read error may underlie this. The chain combines TRBV4-2 with TRBJ2-5; D gene unclear. The closer fit of TRBJ2-7 to the DNA end suggests the J call may be wrong. CDR3 length: 14 amino acids. The V gene's germline CDR1 is LGHNA and CDR2 YNFKEQ. The CDR3 nucleotides read TGTGCCAGCGGCCAAGTAAAACTCACGGCCGAGCAGTACTTC. This sequence encodes CASGQVKLTAEQYF.

This chain links TRBV7-2 with TRBJ2-5; 8 positions agree with TRBD1. The V gene's germline CDR1 is SGHTA and CDR2 FQGNSA. This CDR3 spans 13 amino acids. The CDR3 region is CDIKQGVQETQYF. The CDR3 nucleotides are TGTGACATCAAACAGGGGGTGCAGGAGACCCAGTACTTC. Filled out from reference TRBV7-2 and TRBJ2-5, the complete variable domain reads GAGVSQSPSNKVTEKGKDVELRCDPISGHTALYWYRQSLGQGLEFLIYFQGNSAPDKSGLPSDRFSAERTGGSVSTLTIQRTQQEDSAVYLCDIKQGVQETQYFGPGTRLLVL.

Regarding this clonotype: A read error may account for a junction end that differs from germline. The rearrangement joins TRBV2 to TRBJ1-1, with D uncertain. The CDR3 spans 14 residues. Germline CDR1 is SNHLY and CDR2 is FYNNEI. The CDR3 nucleotides read TGTACCAGCAGTGAAGGACGGCATCTCACTGAAGCTTTCTTT. This encodes CTSSEGRHLTEAFF. Together with reference TRBV2 and TRBJ1-1, the CDR3 gives the full variable domain: EPEVTQTPSHQVTQMGQEVILRCVPISNHLYFYWYRQILGQKVEFLVSFYNNEISEKSEIFDDQFSVERPDGSNFTLKIRSTKLEDSAMYFCTSSEGRHLTEAFFGQGTRLTVV.

The DNA of the CDR3 is TGTGCCAGCAGTACAACAGGGTTAAATCAGCCCCAGCATTTT. Translating gives CASSTTGLNQPQHF. V gene TRBV25-1 combines with J gene TRBJ1-5; the D gene is possibly TRBD1 (6 bases). The CDR3 consists of 14 residues. Trimming pared 5 bases from V and 4 bases from J, leaving 12 bases between. Germline CDR1 reads MGHDK; CDR2 reads SYGVNS.

This clonotype appeared a few times. The rearrangement links TRBV20-1 to TRBJ2-4; possibly TRBD1 for D (5 bases). V lost 5 bases and J 2 bases, leaving 13 bases between the germline ends. The CDR3 covers 14 residues. Germline assignment: CDR1 DFQATT and CDR2 SNEGSKA (reference sequence). The CDR3 DNA sequence: TGCAGTGCTTACAGGTTCGGGTCCAAAAACATTCAGTACTTC. This codes for CSAYRFGSKNIQYF.

This clonotype has more than one count but fewer than ten. The gene calls are TRBV30 and TRBJ2-3; tentative D call: TRBD1 (6 bases). Between the trimmed V and J ends, which lost 0 bases and 2 bases, there was a span of 12 bases. This CDR3 spans 15 amino acids. CDR1 and CDR2 from the germline V gene are GTSNPN and SVGIG (reference sequence). The CDR3, as DNA: TGTGCCTGGAGTGTTACAGGGCTCTCCACAGATACGCAGTATTTT. Its translation is CAWSVTGLSTDTQYF.

The chain carries TRBV5-1 and TRBJ1-5, with D possibly being TRBD1 (6 bases). Germline V gene data show CDR1 as SGHRS and CDR2 as YFSETQ. Trimming pared 2 bases from V and 9 bases from J, leaving 15 bases between. The CDR3 loop spans 14 amino acids. CDR3 nucleotides: TGCGCCAGCAGCTTAGAGACAGGCGGGCTGCCCCAGCATTTT. It codes for CASSLETGGLPQHF.

This clonotype was observed a handful of times. This chain uses TRBV3-1 with TRBJ1-2; a possible D gene is TRBD1 (6 bases). V lost 6 bases to trimming and J lost 6 bases, with 14 bases between them. The CDR3 has 13 amino acids. Per the germline V gene, CDR1 is LGHDT and CDR2 is YNNKEL (reference sequence). This CDR3 reads CASSLQGFDGYTF. The DNA of the CDR3 is TGTGCCAGCAGTTTACAGGGTTTTGATGGCTACACCTTC.

CDR3 loop: CASSPNRVDTQYF. In DNA form, the CDR3 reads TGTGCCAGCTCACCAAACAGGGTGGATACGCAGTATTTT. V and J are TRBV18 and TRBJ2-3; D is possibly TRBD1 (6 bases). This CDR3 has 13 residues. From germline, CDR1 is KGHSH and CDR2 LQKENI. Trimming cost V 2 bases and J 6 bases, with 9 bases left between them.

This clonotype has just a few counts. The chain combines TRBV5-1 with TRBJ2-3; possibly TRBD1 for D (5 bases). The germline V and J ends were trimmed by 2 bases and 2 bases, with 9 bases remaining between them. CDR3 size: 14 residues. Germline-derived CDR1 and CDR2 are SGHRS and YFSETQ. The DNA for the CDR3 is TGCGCCAGCAGCTTTGACAGCGACACAGATACGCAGTATTTT. Translating it yields CASSFDSDTDTQYF.